A selection of T cell receptor beta chains follows, all from one sample in a study of PD-1 blockade in classical Hodgkin lymphoma. This table comes from immunoSEQ multiplex PCR, and its TCRdb copy is limited to in-frame clones, with some not included. The table records 90,000 to 110,000 clones, roughly 90% of them present only once. The sample consisted of peripheral blood mononuclear cells (PBMCs), taken before the fourth cycle of nivolumab. These receptors were collected from a human donor with classical Hodgkin lymphoma. The CDR3 runs from the conserved cysteine through the conserved F or W. A D gene is named only where the DNA matches it firmly. Clone size is not always given. Where it is, it says once, few, many or a class for expanded clones.

v_gene	len	d_gene	j_gene	abundance	CDR3nt	CDR3aa
TRBV11-2	19	.	TRBJ2-2	.	TGTGCCAGCAGCTTAGAGATTACGGGGGCGAGCTGGAACTCCGGGGAGCTGTTTTTT	CASSLEITGASWNSGELFF
TRBV7-6	15	TRBD1	TRBJ2-1	.	TGTGCCAGCAGCCCCCCGGGACAGGGGTACAATGAGCAGTTCTTC	CASSPPGQGYNEQFF
TRBV2	17	TRBD1	TRBJ2-6	.	TGTGCCAGCAGTCTCCGGGACAGTCGTTCCGGGGCCAACGTCCTGACTTTC	CASSLRDSRSGANVLTF
TRBV7-2	14	.	TRBJ1-2	.	TGTGCCAGCAGCTTAGATATGACAAACGGTGGCTACACCTTC	CASSLDMTNGGYTF
TRBV10-1	18	TRBD2	TRBJ2-4	.	TGCGCCAGCACTAGAGGGCTAGCGGGAGGGCCAGCCAAAAACATTCAGTACTTC	CASTRGLAGGPAKNIQYF
TRBV4-1	19	.	TRBJ2-2	few	TGCGCCAGCAGCCAAGTTAATTTCGGGGGCGCCCCGGACACCGGGGAGCTGTTTTTT	CASSQVNFGGAPDTGELFF
TRBV6-5	14	TRBD2	TRBJ2-5	.	TGTGCCAGCAGCCAGCGGGGTGGCCAAGAGACCCAGTACTTC	CASSQRGGQETQYF
TRBV6-5	16	.	TRBJ1-6	.	TGTGCCAGCAGTTACTCCTTACAGTCGTCGGGGACACCCCTCCACTTT	CASSYSLQSSGTPLHF
TRBV18	13	.	TRBJ1-2	.	TGTGCCAGCTCACCGGATCCTAACTATGGCTACACCTTC	CASSPDPNYGYTF
TRBV28	12	.	TRBJ2-7	.	TGTGCCACCCTAGACACCGAATACGAGCAGTACTTC	CATLDTEYEQYF
TRBV2	14	.	TRBJ1-1	.	TGTGCCAGCATTGAGGGGGGCTGGAACACTGAAGCTTTCTTT	CASIEGGWNTEAFF
TRBV5-1	15	.	TRBJ2-7	.	TGCGCCAGCAGTTTGGGGCAGGGCCTAGTCTACGAGCAGTACTTC	CASSLGQGLVYEQYF
TRBV2	12	.	TRBJ1-2	.	TGTGCCAGCAGTGAATATAGACTCACATACACCTTC	CASSEYRLTYTF
TRBV6-1	13	.	TRBJ1-1	.	TGCATTAGTGCGTTGGCAACGAACACTGAAGCTTTCTTT	CISALATNTEAFF
TRBV2	15	TRBD1	TRBJ2-5	.	TGTGCCAGCAGTCCGACGACAGGGAACGCGAAGACCCAGTACTTC	CASSPTTGNAKTQYF
TRBV7-2	16	.	TRBJ2-1	.	TGTGCCAGCAGCTTAGCGGGGCGGCTCTCCTACAATGAGCAGTTCTTC	CASSLAGRLSYNEQFF
TRBV7-6	15	.	TRBJ2-7	.	TGTGCCAGCAGCTTTCACTCAGGGGAGGCCTACGAGCAGTACTTC	CASSFHSGEAYEQYF
TRBV28	12	.	TRBJ1-2	.	TGTGCCAGCAGGCTAAGTAGGTCTGGCTACACCTTC	CASRLSRSGYTF
TRBV28	14	TRBD1	TRBJ1-1	.	TGTGCCAGCAGTTTGACTCAGGGGGGGAGTGAAGCTTTCTTT	CASSLTQGGSEAFF
TRBV7-2	13	.	TRBJ1-2	.	TGTGCCAGCAGCTTAAAGTTGGTTGACGGCTACACCTTC	CASSLKLVDGYTF
TRBV6-5	14	.	TRBJ1-1	.	TGTGCCAGCAGTTATCGGGGATGGGACACTGAAGCTTTCTTT	CASSYRGWDTEAFF
TRBV14	14	.	TRBJ2-1	.	TGTGCCAGCAGCCGGGGGGGCGGAAACAATGAGCAGTTCTTC	CASSRGGGNNEQFF
TRBV6-1	14	.	TRBJ1-1	few	TGTGCCAGCAAGGCGGCAGGGGAGTGGGCTGAAGCTTTCTTT	CASKAAGEWAEAFF
TRBV30	15	TRBD1	TRBJ1-4	.	TGTGCCTGGAGTGTGGGGACAGGGGGGAAGGAAAAACTGTTTTTT	CAWSVGTGGKEKLFF
TRBV4-1	17	TRBD2	TRBJ2-1	.	TGCGCCAGCAGCCAATCGGCTAGCGGGAGCGAGTACAATGAGCAGTTCTTC	CASSQSASGSEYNEQFF
TRBV29-1	13	.	TRBJ1-1	.	TGCAGCGTCTGTCCAGGCGGGAACACTGAAGCTTTCTTT	CSVCPGGNTEAFF
TRBV28	12	.	TRBJ1-1	.	TGTGCCAGCAGTTTAGTGCTGGGAGAAGCTTTCTTT	CASSLVLGEAFF
TRBV5-1	17	TRBD2	TRBJ2-3	once	TGCGCCAGCAGCTTGGCCGGGAGCGGGAGTTACGGAGATACGCAGTATTTT	CASSLAGSGSYGDTQYF
TRBV6-6	14	.	TRBJ1-3	.	TGTGCCAGCAGCGTACCAAGCTCTGGAAACACCATATATTTT	CASSVPSSGNTIYF
TRBV6-5	12	.	TRBJ2-7	.	TGTGCGGCCGGGGGGCTAACCTACGAGCAGTACTTC	CAAGGLTYEQYF